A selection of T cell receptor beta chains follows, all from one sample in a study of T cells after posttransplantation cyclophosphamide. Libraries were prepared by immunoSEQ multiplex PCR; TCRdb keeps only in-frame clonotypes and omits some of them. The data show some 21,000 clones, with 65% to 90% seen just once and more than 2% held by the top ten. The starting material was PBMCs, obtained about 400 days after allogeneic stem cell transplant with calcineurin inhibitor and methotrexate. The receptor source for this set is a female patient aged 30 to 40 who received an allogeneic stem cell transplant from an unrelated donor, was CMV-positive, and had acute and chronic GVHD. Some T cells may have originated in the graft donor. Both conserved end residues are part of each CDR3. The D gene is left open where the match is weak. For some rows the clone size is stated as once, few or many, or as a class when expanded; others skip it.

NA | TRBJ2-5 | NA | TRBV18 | TGTGCCAGCTCACCACGTTTAGGGGCTGTGCAAGAGACCCAGTACTTC | CASSPRLGAVQETQYF
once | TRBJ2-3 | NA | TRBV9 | TGTGCCAGCAGGTCTACCGGGACTCTGCGTGATACGCAGTATTTT | CASRSTGTLRDTQYF
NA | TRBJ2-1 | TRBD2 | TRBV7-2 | TGTGCCAGCAGCTCCCCGCTAGCGGGTGCCCGTGGTGAGCAGTTCTTC | CASSSPLAGARGEQFF
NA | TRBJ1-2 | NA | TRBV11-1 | TGTGCCAGCAGCATTCTACGGGATTATGGCTACACCTTC | CASSILRDYGYTF
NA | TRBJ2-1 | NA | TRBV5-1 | TGCGCCAGCAGCTTATCGATCCTAAATGAGCAGTTCTTC | CASSLSILNEQFF
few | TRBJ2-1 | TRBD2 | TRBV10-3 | TGTGCCATCAGTGAGTCGAAGAGGACTAGCGGGATAATCCACAATGAGCAGTTCTTC | CAISESKRTSGIIHNEQFF
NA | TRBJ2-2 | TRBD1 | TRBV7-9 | TGTGCCAGCAACCTCCCGGGACAGGGATACACCGGGGAGCTGTTTTTT | CASNLPGQGYTGELFF
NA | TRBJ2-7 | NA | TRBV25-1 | TGTGCCAGCAGTGAATATGAGGACGGGCGGGCGCCCTACGAGCAGTACTTC | CASSEYEDGRAPYEQYF
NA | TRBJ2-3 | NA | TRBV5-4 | TGTGCCAGCAGCTTTCTCGGACAGAGGGCAGATACGCAGTATTTT | CASSFLGQRADTQYF
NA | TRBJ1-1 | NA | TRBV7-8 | TGTGCCAGCAGCTTAGCTTATCGGAACACTGAAGCTTTCTTT | CASSLAYRNTEAFF
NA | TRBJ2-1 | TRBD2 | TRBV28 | TGTGCCAGCAGTTTTTTTCGGCTAGCGGGAATAGCCAATGAGCAGTTCTTC | CASSFFRLAGIANEQFF
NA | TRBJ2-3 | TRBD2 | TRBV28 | TGTGCCAGCAGTCAAGCGGGAAGGGGCACAGATACGCAGTATTTT | CASSQAGRGTDTQYF
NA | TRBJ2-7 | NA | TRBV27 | TGTGCCAGCAGTCCCGGAGGTTCCTACGAGCAGTACTTC | CASSPGGSYEQYF
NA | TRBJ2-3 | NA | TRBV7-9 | TGTGCCAGCAGCCCGGTAGTCGCAGATACGCAGTATTTT | CASSPVVADTQYF
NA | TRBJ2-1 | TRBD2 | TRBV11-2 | TGTGCCAGCAGCCGGGTAGCGGGAGGTGAGCAGTTCTTC | CASSRVAGGEQFF
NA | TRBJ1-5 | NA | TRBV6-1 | TGTGCCAGCAGTGAATTTGGCCGGGGCCAGCATTTT | CASSEFGRGQHF
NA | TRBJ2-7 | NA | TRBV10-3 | TGTGCCATCAGGACGACAGAGACTTCCTACGAGCAGTACTTC | CAIRTTETSYEQYF
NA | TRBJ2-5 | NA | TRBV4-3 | TGCGCCAGCAGCCAAGCATGGCCCCAAGAGACCCAGTACTTC | CASSQAWPQETQYF
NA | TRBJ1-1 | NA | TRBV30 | TGTGCCTGGAGTCTTGTACCGTGGCAGAACACTGAAGCTTTCTTT | CAWSLVPWQNTEAFF
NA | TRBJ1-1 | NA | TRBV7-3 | TGTGCCAGCAGCTTAAATCCGTCAGGGTCGAAGACTGAAGCTTTCTTT | CASSLNPSGSKTEAFF
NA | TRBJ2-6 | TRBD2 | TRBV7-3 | TGTGCCAGCAGCTTCGGATGGGGGGGAACTGGGGCCAACGTCCTGACTTTC | CASSFGWGGTGANVLTF
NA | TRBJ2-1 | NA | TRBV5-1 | TGCGCCAGCAGCCCCCGGGGGATTACTTACAATGAGCAGTTCTTC | CASSPRGITYNEQFF
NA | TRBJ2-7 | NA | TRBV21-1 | TGTGCCAGCCCCAAACCGGGAAATTTCAACTGCGAGCAGTACTTC | CASPKPGNFNCEQYF
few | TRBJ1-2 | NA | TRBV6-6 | TGTGCCAGCAGCCAAGACCCCCGGGGTGGCTACACCTTC | CASSQDPRGGYTF
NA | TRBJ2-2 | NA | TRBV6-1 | TGTGCCAGCAGTGAAGCGGGACAAACCCTTATCACCGGGGAGCTGTTTTTT | CASSEAGQTLITGELFF
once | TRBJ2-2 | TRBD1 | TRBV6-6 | TGTGCCAGCAGCGAGAACAGGGGAGACACCGGGGAGCTGTTTTTT | CASSENRGDTGELFF
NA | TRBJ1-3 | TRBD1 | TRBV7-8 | TGTGCCAGCAGCAGACAGGGCGTCTCTGGAAACACCATATATTTT | CASSRQGVSGNTIYF
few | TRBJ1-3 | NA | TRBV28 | TGTGCCAGCAGTTTAGGCGGGGAAGGAGCCGGAAACACCATATATTTT | CASSLGGEGAGNTIYF
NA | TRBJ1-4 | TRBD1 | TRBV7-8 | TGTGCCAGCAGCTGGGACAGGGACGAAAAACTGTTTTTT | CASSWDRDEKLFF
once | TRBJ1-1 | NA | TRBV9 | TGTGCCAGCAGCCCCCAAGAGGGGGTTGGGACTGAAGCTTTCTTT | CASSPQEGVGTEAFF
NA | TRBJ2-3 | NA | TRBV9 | TGTGCCAGCTCTGGACTCGGCACAGATACGCAGTATTTT | CASSGLGTDTQYF
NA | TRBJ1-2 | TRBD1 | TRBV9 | TGTGCCAGCAGCGGAATGGGGACAGGCGGTATAGGTGGCTACACCTTC | CASSGMGTGGIGGYTF
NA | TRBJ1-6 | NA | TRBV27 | TGTGCCAGCAGAAACCCCGACAGTTATAATTCACCCCTCCACTTT | CASRNPDSYNSPLHF
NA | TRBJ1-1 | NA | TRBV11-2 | TGTGCCAGCAGCTTGGCCGTGAACACTGAAGCTTTCTTT | CASSLAVNTEAFF
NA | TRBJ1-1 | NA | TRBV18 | TGTGCCAGCTCACGACTTGAGGGAGCGAGCACTGAAGCTTTCTTT | CASSRLEGASTEAFF
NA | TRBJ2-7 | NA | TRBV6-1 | TGTGCCAGCACCAAAGACCGGGACTTCTACGAGCAGTACTTC | CASTKDRDFYEQYF
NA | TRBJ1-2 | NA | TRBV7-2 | TGTGCCAGCCGGGGGGAGTATGGCTACACCTTC | CASRGEYGYTF
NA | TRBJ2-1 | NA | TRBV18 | TGTGCCAGCTCACCTTTTGAGGGCTCCATCAATGAGCAGTTCTTC | CASSPFEGSINEQFF
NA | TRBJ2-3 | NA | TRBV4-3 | TGCGCCAGCAGCCAAGGGGCGGGCGGCACAGATACGCAGTATTTT | CASSQGAGGTDTQYF
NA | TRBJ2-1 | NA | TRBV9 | TGTGCCAGCAGCCCCCCAGGGGATGGGTACAATGAGCAGTTCTTC | CASSPPGDGYNEQFF
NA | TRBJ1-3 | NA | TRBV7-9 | TGTGCCAGCAGCTTAATGGGGCTGAGCTCTGGAAACACCATATATTTT | CASSLMGLSSGNTIYF
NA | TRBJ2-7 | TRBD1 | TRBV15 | TGTGCCACCAGCAGTAAACAGGGGGGCTCCTACGAGCAGTACTTC | CATSSKQGGSYEQYF
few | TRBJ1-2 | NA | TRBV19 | TGTGCCAGTAACGGGGGATGGACCTACACCTTC | CASNGGWTYTF
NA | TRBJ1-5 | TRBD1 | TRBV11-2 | TGTGCCAGCAGCTTAGGACAGGGGGGTAACAATCAGCCCCAGCATTTT | CASSLGQGGNNQPQHF
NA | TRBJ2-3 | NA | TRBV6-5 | TGTGCCAGCAGTTACTCGATACCCGCGCCGGGGGATACGCAGTATTTT | CASSYSIPAPGDTQYF
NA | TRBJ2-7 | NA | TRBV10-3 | TGTGCCATCGGGGGACTTCCCTACGAGCAGTACTTC | CAIGGLPYEQYF
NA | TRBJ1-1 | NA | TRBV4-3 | TGCGCCAGCAGCCAAGATAGAAGTTCCACTGAAGCTTTCTTT | CASSQDRSSTEAFF
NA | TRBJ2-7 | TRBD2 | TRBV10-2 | TGCGCCAGCAGGGAGAGCGGGGGAACCGCCAACGAGCAGTACTTC | CASRESGGTANEQYF
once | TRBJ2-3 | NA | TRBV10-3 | TGTGCCATCAGTGACCAAACTAGAGATACGCAGTATTTT | CAISDQTRDTQYF
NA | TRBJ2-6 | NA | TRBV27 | TGTGCCAGCATGTATAGGTTCGGTGGACAGAACTTACCCTCTGGGGCCAACGTCCTGACTTTC | CASMYRFGGQNLPSGANVLTF